These 10 T cell receptor beta chains originate from one sample sequenced in a study of CD8+ T cells in alopecia areata. The sequencing template was cDNA reverse transcribed from extracted RNA. Sequencing was performed with immunoSEQ multiplex PCR; in TCRdb, only in-frame clones are kept and a portion is missing. Of 7,000 to 8,000 clones in the sample, 60% to 85% were seen once. Sorting of CD4+ cells into CD25+CD127- cells (for about five patients) was performed. The sample consisted of CD4+ Tregs sorted from blood. The receptors were gathered from a human donor with alopecia areata.

This chain joins TRBV5-1 and TRBJ2-7, with TRBD2 matching 11 bases. Looked up from germline, CDR1 is SGHRS and CDR2 is YFSETQ. The CDR3 is 14 amino acids. J gave up 3 bases and V 4 bases, and 3 bases lay outside the gene matches. The CDR3 DNA is TGCGCCAGCAGCCGACTAGCGGGGAGCTACGAGCAGTACTTC. This translates into CASSRLAGSYEQYF.

This clone was observed a few times. The gene calls are TRBV2 and TRBJ2-3; 11 positions agree with TRBD2. Looked up from germline, CDR1 is SNHLY and CDR2 is FYNNEI. CDR3 length equals 16 residues. Unmatched junction bases numbered 2, after V lost 2 bases and J lost 1 base. CDR3 residues: CASSESTSGGTDTQYF. Written as DNA, the CDR3 is TGTGCCAGCAGTGAATCGACTAGCGGGGGCACAGATACGCAGTATTTT.

V usage is TRBV19 and J usage is TRBJ2-1, with D hard to call. Trimming removed 7 bases from V and 0 bases from J, with 16 bases in between. CDR1 is LNHDA, CDR2 SQIVND, per germline (reference sequence). The CDR3 contains 16 residues. CDR3: CASNFGLASSYNEQFF. The CDR3 nucleotides are TGTGCCAGTAATTTCGGCTTGGCCAGCTCCTACAATGAGCAGTTCTTC.

The rearrangement links TRBV18 to TRBJ2-3; D is unclear. Germline assignment: CDR1 KGHSH and CDR2 LQKENI. Trimming left V 3 bases short and J 5 bases short, with 9 bases between. CDR3 length equals 13 residues. CDR3 sequence (DNA): TGTGCCAGCTCACCCCACGAGCGAGATACGCAGTATTTT. Amino acid sequence: CASSPHERDTQYF.

The rearrangement uses TRBV5-6 and TRBJ2-1; D is uncertain. V lost 2 bases and J lost 4, with 13 bases in between. The germline CDR1 and CDR2 sequences are SGHDT and YYEEEE. The CDR3 contains 15 residues. CDR3 bases: TGTGCCAGCAGCTTTTTGGGTTTCGGGTACAATGAGCAGTTCTTC. This gives the protein CASSFLGFGYNEQFF.

The V call is TRBV11-1, the J call TRBJ1-1; D is uncertain. Looked up from germline, CDR1 is SGHAT and CDR2 is FQDESV (reference sequence). CDR3 length: 14 residues. V lost 4 bases to trimming and J lost 0 bases, with 9 bases between them. CDR3 residues: CASSSTVVNTEAFF. CDR3 bases: TGTGCCAGCAGCTCCACAGTGGTGAACACTGAAGCTTTCTTT.

This CDR3 is CASSLGSIGSFYGYTF. CDR3 nucleotide sequence: TGTGCCAGCAGTCTAGGGTCTATCGGATCATTCTATGGCTACACCTTC. This chain joins TRBV7-9 and TRBJ1-2; D remains ambiguous. CDR1 is SEHNR and CDR2 is FQNEAQ in the germline V gene (reference sequence). V was clipped by 6 bases and J by 4 bases, with 21 bases between them. This CDR3 contains 16 residues. The whole variable domain, remainder taken from reference TRBV7-9 and TRBJ1-2, is DTGVSQNPRHKITKRGQNVTFRCDPISEHNRLYWYRQTLGQGPEFLTYFQNEAQLEKSRLLSDRFSAERPKGSFSTLEIQRTEQGDSAMYLCASSLGSIGSFYGYTFGSGTRLTVV.

This sequence joins TRBV7-2 and TRBJ2-3; a possible D gene is TRBD1 (5 bases). V was cut by 4 bases and J by 2 bases, with 13 bases left in between. There are 15 residues in the CDR3. Germline V lookup: CDR1 SGHTA, CDR2 FQGNSA. The CDR3 DNA reads as TGTGCCAGCAGCTCCTCAGGGTGGGTCACAGATACGCAGTATTTT. It yields the protein CASSSSGWVTDTQYF.

The genes are TRBV2 and TRBJ1-2, with 7 bases matching TRBD1. V was clipped by 10 bases and J by 3 bases; unmatched bases: 8. CDR3 length equals 13 residues. Germline V gene sequence: CDR1 SNHLY, CDR2 FYNNEI. The CDR3 spells CAKTGPSHYGYTF. The CDR3 region has the DNA TGTGCCAAGACAGGGCCTTCTCACTATGGCTACACCTTC.

Concerning this clone itself: The junction and the germline gene differ at one end; a read error may be behind it. The chain uses TRBV7-7 and TRBJ2-3; perhaps TRBD2 as D (5 bases). Germline-derived CDR1 and CDR2 are SSHAT and FNYEAQ (reference sequence). CDR3 length equals 12 residues. The CDR3 DNA is TGTGCTAGCAGCCCAGATTACGGGGCGCAGTATTTT. This translates into CASSPDYGAQYF.